The 26 T cell receptor beta chains in this list originate from one sample, sequenced in a study of long-term antiretroviral therapy in people with HIV (dated by TCRdb to between 2020 and 2023). The immunoSEQ hsTCRB v3.0 assay was used at survey level resolution to sequence the TRB variable region. TCRdb mirrors the immuneACCESS table, restricted to in-frame sequences. Some clones are absent from its copies; in checked studies, under half trace to an unresolved V gene, and the reason for the others is unknown. Within this sample are some 25,000 clones, with 75% to 90% of them counted one time only. Over 12% of the sample goes to the ten largest clones. The sequencing used unsorted PBMCs, collected just over 4.2 years after starting antiretroviral therapy. The receptors here all came from a man between 25 and 39 years old with HIV.

The chain joins TRBV15 to TRBJ1-1; D unclear. V was trimmed by 0 bases and J by 7 bases, leaving 15 bases between them. CDR3 length: 15 amino acids. Per germline, CDR1 LNHNV and CDR2 YYDKDF (reference sequence). The CDR3 sequence: CATSRDGRSLGEAFF. In DNA, the CDR3 is TGTGCCACCAGCAGAGATGGCCGGTCGCTGGGTGAAGCTTTCTTT.

The chain links TRBV11-2 to TRBJ2-7; either TRBD1 or TRBD2 may fit D (7 bases each). Trimming took 1 base from V and 7 from J, leaving 14 bases between them. This CDR3 region has 14 residues. The V gene's germline CDR1 is SGHAT and CDR2 FQNNGV. In DNA, the CDR3 is TGTGCCAGCAGCTTAGTGGCCAGGGGGGGAGAGCAGTACTTC. Its protein is CASSLVARGGEQYF.

J is TRBJ2-2 and V is TRBV7-9, with 7 bases lining up with TRBD1. Germline trimming cut 6 bases from V and 4 bases from J; bases unmatched to any gene: 17. This CDR3 is 18 amino acids long. Germline CDR1 reads SEHNR; CDR2 reads FQNEAQ (reference sequence). CDR3 in DNA: TGTGCCAGCAGTGCGACAGGGCGGCGTCCTGGGGTCACCGGGGAGCTGTTTTTT. Its translation is CASSATGRRPGVTGELFF.

The V gene is TRBV29-1, the J gene TRBJ1-6, with D hard to call. The V end was cut by 1 base, the J end by 14 bases, with 9 bases between. This CDR3 has 11 amino acids. The germline V gene encodes CDR1 SQVTM and CDR2 ANQGSEA. The CDR3 spells CSVEVEGTLHF. The CDR3, as DNA: TGCAGCGTTGAAGTCGAGGGAACCCTCCACTTT.

V usage is TRBV2 and J usage is TRBJ2-7; D is undetermined. The germline V and J ends were trimmed by 3 bases and 5 bases, with 14 bases remaining between them. There are 14 residues in the CDR3. Per germline, CDR1 SNHLY and CDR2 FYNNEI. The CDR3 DNA follows: TGTGCCAGCAGTGATGCAGGCCGTGTGGACGAGCAGTACTTC. It is translated as CASSDAGRVDEQYF. The entire variable domain, with the rest obtained from reference TRBV2 and TRBJ2-7, is as follows: EPEVTQTPSHQVTQMGQEVILRCVPISNHLYFYWYRQILGQKVEFLVSFYNNEISEKSEIFDDQFSVERPDGSNFTLKIRSTKLEDSAMYFCASSDAGRVDEQYFGPGTRLTVT.

The rearrangement uses TRBV30 and TRBJ1-5, with D tentatively TRBD1 (6 bases). The CDR3 runs 13 residues. Germline CDR1 is GTSNPN and CDR2 is SVGIG (reference sequence). Trimming pared 5 bases from V and 5 bases from J, leaving 13 bases between. The CDR3 DNA reads as TGTGCCTGGGCCCAGGGGCCTGATCAGCCCCAGCATTTT. This encodes CAWAQGPDQPQHF. The complete variable domain, with remaining parts taken from reference TRBV30 and TRBJ1-5, reads SQTIHQWPATLVQPVGSPLSLECTVEGTSNPNLYWYRQAAGRGLQLLFYSVGIGQISSEVPQNLSASRPQDRQFILSSKKLLLSDSGFYLCAWAQGPDQPQHFGDGTRLSIL.

CDR3 sequence reads: CASSETPGQGWETQYF. In DNA, the CDR3 is TGTGCCAGCAGTGAGACTCCGGGACAGGGATGGGAGACCCAGTACTTC. The J gene is TRBJ2-5, the V gene TRBV6-1; 9 bases line up with TRBD1. The germline V gene encodes CDR1 MNHNS and CDR2 SASEGT. The CDR3 length is 16 residues. The junction had 10 bases not matched to a gene; V was cut back by 3 bases and J by 5 bases.

A few counts support this clone. The rearrangement links TRBV4-1 to TRBJ2-3; 10 positions agree with TRBD2. CDR3 length: 16 amino acids. J lost 10 bases, V lost 0 bases, and 10 bases had no gene match. The germline gives CDR1 MGHRA, CDR2 YSYEKL. The CDR3 loop reads CASSQEGTSAASAQYF. For the CDR3, the DNA is TGCGCCAGCAGCCAAGAAGGGACTAGCGCCGCCTCCGCGCAGTATTTT.

The table lists this clone with a few counts. This chain links TRBV10-1 with TRBJ2-7; TRBD1 might be the D (5 bases). Trimming pared 3 bases from V and 4 bases from J, leaving 10 bases between. This CDR3 region has 13 residues. The germline V gene encodes CDR1 WNHNN and CDR2 SYGVQD (reference sequence). This CDR3 is CASSDRQIYEQYF. The CDR3, as DNA: TGCGCCAGCAGTGACCGACAGATATACGAGCAGTACTTC.

This clone was picked up one time. The CDR3 protein is CASRGQGWRNQPQHF. The CDR3 DNA is TGTGCCAGCCGCGGTCAGGGGTGGCGCAATCAGCCCCAGCATTTT. J is TRBJ1-5 and V is TRBV6-1; perhaps TRBD1 as D (6 bases). The germline V gene has CDR1 MNHNS and CDR2 SASEGT. Trimming took off 8 bases at V and 2 bases at J, with 16 bases between the two ends. The length of the CDR3 is 15 residues.

The chain links TRBV5-1 to TRBJ1-5; TRBD1 matches 7 bases. V trimming: 4 bases; J trimming: 0 bases; junction bases outside the gene matches: 13. Germline CDR1 reads SGHRS; CDR2 reads YFSETQ. This CDR3 comprises 18 residues. CDR3 nucleotides: TGCGCCAGCAGCGCAACCAATTACCGGGACAGTAGCAATCAGCCCCAGCATTTT. It is translated as CASSATNYRDSSNQPQHF.

V gene TRBV7-8 combines with J gene TRBJ2-1; 8 positions agree with TRBD1. Germline assignment: CDR1 SGHVS and CDR2 FQNEAQ. The CDR3 length is 16 residues. J gave up 4 bases and V 0 bases, and 5 bases lay outside the gene matches. The CDR3 is CASSLASGGAYNEQFF. CDR3 sequence (DNA): TGTGCCAGCAGCTTAGCCTCAGGGGGCGCTTACAATGAGCAGTTCTTC.

The chain combines TRBV6-4 with TRBJ2-6; D may be TRBD1 (5 bases). V lost 5 bases to trimming and J lost 0 bases, with 11 bases between them. CDR1 MRHNA and CDR2 SNTAGT come from the germline V gene. CDR3 length equals 16 residues. The CDR3 here is CASSKDIASGANVLTF. DNA for the CDR3: TGTGCCAGCAGTAAGGACATAGCCTCTGGGGCCAACGTCCTGACTTTC.

The V gene is TRBV7-3, the J gene TRBJ2-3; D may be TRBD2 (5 bases). This CDR3 region has 14 residues. Germline lookup yields CDR1 SGHTA and CDR2 FQGTGA. V was pared by 0 bases and J by 2 bases, with 6 bases between. As DNA, the CDR3 is TGTGCCAGCAGCTTAACCGGGAACACAGATACGCAGTATTTT. It codes for CASSLTGNTDTQYF.

The V and J genes are TRBV7-2 and TRBJ1-3, with D unresolved. CDR3 length: 13 amino acids. Germline loops: CDR1 SGHTA, CDR2 FQGNSA. The V end lost 0 bases, the J end lost 4 bases, and 4 bases lay between the germline ends. The CDR3 spells CASSLAQGNTIYF. The CDR3 DNA sequence: TGTGCCAGCAGCTTAGCTCAAGGAAACACCATATATTTT.

In its sample, this clone was seen once. The chain recombines TRBV6-5 with TRBJ1-5; maybe TRBD1 (6 bases). Germline assignment: CDR1 MNHEY and CDR2 SVGAGI. Deletions cut 0 bases from V and 5 bases from J, with 14 bases between. The CDR3 is 16 amino acids. CDR3 loop: CASSYSFGGRDQPQHF. CDR3 coding DNA: TGTGCCAGCAGTTACTCGTTCGGGGGCAGGGATCAGCCCCAGCATTTT.

J is TRBJ1-4 and V is TRBV6-1; TRBD1 matches at 7 bases. This CDR3 has 16 amino acids. Germline V lookup: CDR1 MNHNS, CDR2 SASEGT. J was trimmed by 5 bases and V by 2 bases; bases with no gene match: 8. Written as DNA, the CDR3 is TGTGCCAGCAGTGAAATTCCCGGACAGGCGAATGAAAAACTGTTTTTT. Protein product: CASSEIPGQANEKLFF.

The chain has TRBV28 and TRBJ2-3, with 8 bases that match TRBD1. The V segment lost 3 bases and the J segment 1 base; nucleotides outside the gene matches: 9. Germline CDR1 and CDR2: MDHEN and SYDVKM. The CDR3 covers 17 residues. Here the CDR3 reads CASSLLPGGYGTDTQYF. As DNA, the CDR3 is TGTGCCAGCAGTTTGCTTCCAGGGGGCTACGGCACAGATACGCAGTATTTT.

The chain links TRBV11-2 to TRBJ1-1; D is perhaps TRBD1 (6 bases). Trimming pared 2 bases from V and 6 bases from J, leaving 13 bases between. Germline values: CDR1 SGHAT, CDR2 FQNNGV. The CDR3 length is 14 residues. This chain's CDR3 is CASSLFPDRAEAFF. CDR3 coding DNA: TGTGCCAGCAGCTTATTCCCGGACAGAGCTGAAGCTTTCTTT.

V and J are TRBV30 and TRBJ1-2; D is unresolved. The germline gives CDR1 GTSNPN, CDR2 SVGIG (reference sequence). V was cut by 5 bases and J by 10 bases, with 14 bases left in between. The CDR3 runs 11 residues. The CDR3 bases are TGTGCCTGGGGCCCTGGCACCGTCTACACCTTC. It specifies CAWGPGTVYTF.

This clone was seen more than once but under ten times. V and J are TRBV2 and TRBJ2-7; D tentatively reads TRBD1 or TRBD2 (5 bases each). Per the germline V gene, CDR1 is SNHLY and CDR2 is FYNNEI. The ends were cut back, 9 bases at V and 2 bases at J, with 17 bases in the middle. The CDR3 covers 14 residues. CDR3 DNA sequence: TGTGCCAGTGATGACAGAGGGGTAACCTACGAGCAGTACTTC. Translation gives CASDDRGVTYEQYF.

The chain uses TRBV30 and TRBJ2-1; the D call may be TRBD1 or TRBD2 (7 bases each). CDR1 GTSNPN and CDR2 SVGIG come from the germline V gene (reference sequence). The V end was cut by 1 base, the J end by 9 bases, with 19 bases between. The CDR3 is made up of 15 amino acids. The CDR3 region is CAWSGTPQGGGEQFF. CDR3 nucleotide sequence: TGTGCCTGGAGTGGAACCCCCCAGGGGGGGGGTGAGCAGTTCTTC.

The chain has TRBV6-5 and TRBJ1-1; the D is unclear. The germline V and J ends were trimmed by 6 bases and 4 bases, with 9 bases remaining between them. Germline CDR1 is MNHEY and CDR2 is SVGAGI. The CDR3 sequence is 12 residues long. The CDR3 loop reads CASREGVTEAFF. DNA for the CDR3: TGTGCCAGCAGGGAAGGAGTCACTGAAGCTTTCTTT.

The chain links TRBV10-3 to TRBJ2-6; no clear D gene. The V and J ends lost 5 bases and 3 bases respectively, with 14 bases between them. The CDR3 has 16 residues. Germline assignment: CDR1 ENHRY and CDR2 SYGVKD. The DNA for the CDR3 is TGTGCCATCAGTCCCGACCCCTCGTTTGGGGCCAACGTCCTGACTTTC. Protein sequence: CAISPDPSFGANVLTF.

The V and J genes are TRBV5-4 and TRBJ2-5; D could derive from TRBD1 or TRBD2 (6 bases each). Trimming took off 2 bases at V and 5 bases at J, with 10 bases between the two ends. CDR1 and CDR2 (germline): SGHNT, YYREEE (reference sequence). The CDR3 has 13 residues. The CDR3 protein is CASSFGGQETQYF. CDR3 DNA sequence: TGTGCCAGCAGCTTTGGGGGGCAGGAGACCCAGTACTTC.

This clone was observed a single time. V usage is TRBV7-8 and J usage is TRBJ2-1; maybe TRBD2 (5 bases). Trimming cost V 0 bases and J 1 base, with 7 bases left between them. The germline CDR1 and CDR2 sequences are SGHVS and FQNEAQ. This CDR3 comprises 15 residues. CDR3 protein: CASSLARGSYNEQFF. In DNA, the CDR3 is TGTGCCAGCAGCTTAGCGCGAGGGTCCTACAATGAGCAGTTCTTC.